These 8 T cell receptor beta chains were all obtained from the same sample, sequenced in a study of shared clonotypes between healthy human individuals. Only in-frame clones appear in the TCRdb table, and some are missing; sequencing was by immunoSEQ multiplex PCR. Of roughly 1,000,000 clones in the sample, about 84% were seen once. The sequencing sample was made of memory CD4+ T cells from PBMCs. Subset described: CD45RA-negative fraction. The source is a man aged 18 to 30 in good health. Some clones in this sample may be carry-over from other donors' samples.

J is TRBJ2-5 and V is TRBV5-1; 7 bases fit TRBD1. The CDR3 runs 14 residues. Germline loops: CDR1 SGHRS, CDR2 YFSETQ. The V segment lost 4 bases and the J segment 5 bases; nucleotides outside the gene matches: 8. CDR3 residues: CASSQKARGETQYF. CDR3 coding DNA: TGCGCCAGCAGCCAAAAAGCCAGGGGGGAGACCCAGTACTTC.

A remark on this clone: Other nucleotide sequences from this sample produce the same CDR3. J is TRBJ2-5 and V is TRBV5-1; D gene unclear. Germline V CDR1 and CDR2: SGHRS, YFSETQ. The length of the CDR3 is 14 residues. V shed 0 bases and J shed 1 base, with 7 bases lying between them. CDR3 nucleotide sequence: TGCGCCAGCAGCTTGGCCTTAGGCCAAGAGACCCAGTACTTC. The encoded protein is CASSLALGQETQYF.

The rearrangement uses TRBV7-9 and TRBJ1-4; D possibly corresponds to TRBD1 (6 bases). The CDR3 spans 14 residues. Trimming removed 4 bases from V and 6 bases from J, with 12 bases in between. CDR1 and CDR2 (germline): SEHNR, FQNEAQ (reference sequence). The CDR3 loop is CASSSRGSDEKLFF. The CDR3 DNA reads TGTGCCAGCAGCTCGAGGGGGTCCGATGAAAAACTGTTTTTT. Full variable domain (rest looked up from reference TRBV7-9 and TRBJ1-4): DTGVSQNPRHKITKRGQNVTFRCDPISEHNRLYWYRQTLGQGPEFLTYFQNEAQLEKSRLLSDRFSAERPKGSFSTLEIQRTEQGDSAMYLCASSSRGSDEKLFFGSGTQLSVL.

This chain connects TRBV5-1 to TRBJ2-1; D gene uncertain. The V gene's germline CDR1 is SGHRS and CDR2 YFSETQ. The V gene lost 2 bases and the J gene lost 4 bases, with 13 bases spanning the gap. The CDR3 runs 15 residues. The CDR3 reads CASSLGVSVYNEQFF. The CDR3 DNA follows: TGCGCCAGCAGCTTAGGAGTGTCCGTTTACAATGAGCAGTTCTTC.

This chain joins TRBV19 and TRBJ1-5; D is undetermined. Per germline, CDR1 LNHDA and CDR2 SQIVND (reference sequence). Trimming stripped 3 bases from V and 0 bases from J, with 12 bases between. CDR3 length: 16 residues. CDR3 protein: CASSIGTPYSNQPQHF. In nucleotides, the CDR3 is TGTGCCAGTAGTATCGGTACACCTTATAGCAATCAGCCCCAGCATTTT. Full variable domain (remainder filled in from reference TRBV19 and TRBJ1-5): DGGITQSPKYLFRKEGQNVTLSCEQNLNHDAMYWYRQDPGQGLRLIYYSQIVNDFQKGDIAEGYSVSREKKESFPLTVTSAQKNPTAFYLCASSIGTPYSNQPQHFGDGTRLSIL.

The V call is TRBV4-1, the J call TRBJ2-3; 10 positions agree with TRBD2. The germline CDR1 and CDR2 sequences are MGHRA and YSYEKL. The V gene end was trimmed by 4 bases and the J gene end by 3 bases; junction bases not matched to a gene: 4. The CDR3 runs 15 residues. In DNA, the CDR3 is TGCGCCAGCAGCCGTGGACTAGCGGTTACAGATACGCAGTATTTT. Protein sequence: CASSRGLAVTDTQYF.

CDR3 amino acids: CASSPTRTFHEQYF. CDR3 bases: TGTGCCAGCAGTCCGACCCGGACATTCCACGAGCAGTACTTC. This chain joins TRBV28 and TRBJ2-7; D possibly corresponds to TRBD1 (5 bases). Trimming took off 5 bases at V and 5 bases at J, with 16 bases between the two ends. Germline CDR1 reads MDHEN; CDR2 reads SYDVKM. This CDR3 spans 14 amino acids.

The CDR3 region is CASSLRWGSNEQYF. The CDR3 nucleotides read TGTGCCAGCAGCTTACGGTGGGGCAGTAACGAGCAGTACTTC. The V and J genes are TRBV7-2 and TRBJ2-7, with D possibly matching TRBD1 (5 bases). Germline CDR1 reads SGHTA; CDR2 reads FQGNSA. The CDR3 runs 14 residues. V shed 2 bases and J shed 5 bases, with 13 bases lying between them.